Shown below are 6 T cell receptor beta chains from a single sample sequenced in a study of shared clonotypes between healthy human individuals. Here immunoSEQ multiplex PCR was the method, and the copy in TCRdb shows in-frame clones only, minus some. This table has over a million clones, 98% appearing once. The material sequenced was naive CD4+ T cells sorted from blood. This sample's subset: CD45RA+ positively selected. These receptor sequences come from a man aged 25 to 45 in good health.

This rearrangement joins TRBV7-2 to TRBJ2-7, with D perhaps TRBD1 or TRBD2 (5 bases each). From germline, CDR1 is SGHTA and CDR2 FQGNSA. The CDR3 runs 15 residues. V was shortened by 5 bases and J by 3 bases, with 17 bases between the two germline ends. The CDR3, as DNA: TGTGCCAGCAGCCGGACCGGGACCCTAGACTACGAGCAGTACTTC. Translating gives CASSRTGTLDYEQYF. Full variable domain (missing parts from reference TRBV7-2 and TRBJ2-7): GAGVSQSPSNKVTEKGKDVELRCDPISGHTALYWYRQSLGQGLEFLIYFQGNSAPDKSGLPSDRFSAERTGGSVSTLTIQRTQQEDSAVYLCASSRTGTLDYEQYFGPGTRLTVT.

Turning to this clone: One end of the junction is discordant with germline, which a read error may explain. V and J are TRBV28 and TRBJ2-7; 9 bases are a match to TRBD1. The germline gives CDR1 MDHEN, CDR2 SYDVKM. This CDR3 region has 14 residues. In DNA, the CDR3 is TGTGCCAGCAGTTGGGCCGGGACAGGGTCTTGGCGGAACTTC. Amino acids: CASSWAGTGSWRNF.

This chain links TRBV29-1 with TRBJ1-2; 7 bases match TRBD1. Losses at the gene ends were 4 bases for V and 3 bases for J; bases not matched to a gene: 5. Germline V gene data show CDR1 as SQVTM and CDR2 as ANQGSEA. This CDR3 has 13 residues. CDR3 sequence: CSVVQGQHYGYTF. The CDR3 DNA follows: TGCAGCGTTGTGCAGGGACAGCACTATGGCTACACCTTC.

V and J are TRBV19 and TRBJ2-2; D assignment may be TRBD1 or TRBD2 (6 bases each). The length of the CDR3 is 18 residues. CDR1 and CDR2 from the germline V gene are LNHDA and SQIVND (reference sequence). V lost 6 bases and J 1 base, leaving 21 bases between the germline ends. CDR3 sequence: CASSRNLVGGMNTGELFF. CDR3 coding DNA: TGTGCCAGTAGCAGAAATCTCGTGGGGGGCATGAACACCGGGGAGCTGTTTTTT. The variable domain in full, completed from reference TRBV19 and TRBJ2-2, reads DGGITQSPKYLFRKEGQNVTLSCEQNLNHDAMYWYRQDPGQGLRLIYYSQIVNDFQKGDIAEGYSVSREKKESFPLTVTSAQKNPTAFYLCASSRNLVGGMNTGELFFGEGSRLTVL.

The rearrangement uses TRBV9 and TRBJ2-1, with 9 nucleotides matching TRBD2. The germline V gene has CDR1 SGDLS and CDR2 YYNGEE. V lost 3 bases to trimming and J lost 4 bases; unmatched junction nucleotides: 17. The CDR3 is made up of 19 amino acids. The chain's CDR3 is CASSEDILVTSGAYNEQFF. The CDR3 nucleotides read TGTGCCAGCAGCGAAGACATCCTCGTGACTAGCGGTGCTTACAATGAGCAGTTCTTC.

This chain joins TRBV5-4 and TRBJ1-4; D not certain. The length of the CDR3 is 14 residues. V was pared by 0 bases and J by 0 bases, with 3 bases between. CDR1 and CDR2 (germline): SGHNT, YYREEE (reference sequence). The CDR3 reads CASSLDATNEKLFF. As DNA, the CDR3 is TGTGCCAGCAGCTTGGATGCAACTAATGAAAAACTGTTTTTT.